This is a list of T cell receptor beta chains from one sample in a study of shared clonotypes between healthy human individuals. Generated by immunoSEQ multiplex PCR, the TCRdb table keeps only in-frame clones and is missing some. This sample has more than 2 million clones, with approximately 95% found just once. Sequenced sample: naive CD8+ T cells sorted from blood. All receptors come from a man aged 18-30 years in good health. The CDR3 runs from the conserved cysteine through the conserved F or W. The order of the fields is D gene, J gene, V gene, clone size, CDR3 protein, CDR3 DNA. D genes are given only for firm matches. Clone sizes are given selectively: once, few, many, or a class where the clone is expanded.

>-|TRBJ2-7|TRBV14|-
CASSQDGGGSYEQYF
TGTGCCAGCAGCCAAGATGGAGGGGGATCCTACGAGCAGTACTTC
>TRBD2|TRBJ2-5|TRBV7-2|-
CASSLTSGGARETQYF
TGTGCCAGCAGCCTGACTAGCGGGGGGGCGAGAGAGACCCAGTACTTC
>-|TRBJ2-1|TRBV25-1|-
CASSERLARNEQFF
TGTGCCAGCAGTGAAAGGCTAGCCCGCAATGAGCAGTTCTTC
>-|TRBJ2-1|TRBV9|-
CASSPRVNEQFF
TGTGCCAGCAGCCCCAGGGTGAATGAGCAGTTCTTC
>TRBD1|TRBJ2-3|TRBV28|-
CASRDRGGTDTQYF
TGTGCCAGCAGAGACAGGGGGGGCACAGATACGCAGTATTTT
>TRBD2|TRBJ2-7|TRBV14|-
CASSLWTSGTYEQYF
TGTGCCAGCAGCCTTTGGACTAGCGGGACGTACGAGCAGTACTTC
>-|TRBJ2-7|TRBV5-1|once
CASSLHRATGYEQYF
TGCGCCAGCAGCCTACACAGGGCGACGGGCTACGAGCAGTACTTC
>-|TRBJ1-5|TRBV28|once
CASSLFVGQADQPQHF
TGTGCCAGCAGTTTATTTGTGGGTCAGGCAGATCAGCCCCAGCATTTT
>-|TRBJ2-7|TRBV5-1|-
CASSLSTGYHEQYF
TGCGCCAGCAGCTTGTCTACAGGGTACCACGAGCAGTACTTC
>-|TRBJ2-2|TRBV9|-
CASSVAVTSNTGELFF
TGTGCCAGCAGCGTAGCAGTCACTTCGAACACCGGGGAGCTGTTTTTT
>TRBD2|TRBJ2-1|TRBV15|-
CATSSWTSGGSEQFF
TGTGCCACCAGCTCTTGGACTAGCGGGGGGAGTGAGCAGTTCTTC
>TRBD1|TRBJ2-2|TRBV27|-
CASSSGTGDPAGELFF
TGTGCCAGCAGCTCCGGGACAGGGGACCCGGCCGGGGAGCTGTTTTTT
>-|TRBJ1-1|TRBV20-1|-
CSAYQGSEAFF
TGCAGTGCCTATCAGGGTTCTGAAGCTTTCTTT
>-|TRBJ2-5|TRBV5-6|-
CASSLEAEGEETQYF
TGTGCCAGCAGCTTGGAGGCGGAAGGAGAAGAGACCCAGTACTTC
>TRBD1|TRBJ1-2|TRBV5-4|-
CASSLEMGTGDGYTF
TGTGCCAGCAGCTTGGAAATGGGGACAGGGGATGGCTACACCTTC
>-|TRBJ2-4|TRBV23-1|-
CASSQRDIQYF
TGCGCCAGCAGTCAACGGGACATTCAGTACTTC
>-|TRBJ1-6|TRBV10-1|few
CASTEGSSYNSPLHF
TGCGCCAGCACTGAGGGGAGCTCCTATAATTCACCCCTCCACTTT
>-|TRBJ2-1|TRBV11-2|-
CASSLSGHSSYNEQFF
TGTGCCAGCAGCTTATCGGGACATAGCTCCTACAATGAGCAGTTCTTC
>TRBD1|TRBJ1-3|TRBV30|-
CAWSPPGDRVGNTIYF
TGTGCCTGGAGTCCACCCGGGGACAGGGTTGGAAACACCATATATTTT
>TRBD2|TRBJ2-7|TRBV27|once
CASSPSGTSVREQYF
TGTGCCAGCAGTCCTTCCGGGACTAGTGTGCGCGAGCAGTACTTC
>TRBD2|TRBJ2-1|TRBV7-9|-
CASSQGLAGVTPSYNEQFF
TGTGCCAGCAGCCAGGGACTAGCGGGAGTTACCCCTTCCTACAATGAGCAGTTCTTC
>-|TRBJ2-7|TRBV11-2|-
CASSFGDEQYF
TGTGCCAGCAGCTTCGGGGATGAGCAGTACTTC
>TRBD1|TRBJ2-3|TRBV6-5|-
CASSLGTGGTDTQYF
TGTGCCAGCAGCTTAGGGACAGGGGGCACAGATACGCAGTATTTT
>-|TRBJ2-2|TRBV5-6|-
CASSLGVRQLNTGELFF
TGTGCCAGCAGCTTGGGGGTAAGGCAGTTGAACACCGGGGAGCTGTTTTTT
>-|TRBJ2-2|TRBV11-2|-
CASSLVGGWNTGELFF
TGTGCCAGCAGCTTAGTCGGGGGATGGAACACCGGGGAGCTGTTTTTT
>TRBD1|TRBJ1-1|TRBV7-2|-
CASSLARTGVTEAFF
TGTGCCAGCAGCTTAGCGCGGACAGGGGTGACTGAAGCTTTCTTT
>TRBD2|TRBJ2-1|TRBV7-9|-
CASSPRTSGSLDEQFF
TGTGCCAGCAGCCCGAGGACTAGCGGGAGTCTCGATGAGCAGTTCTTC
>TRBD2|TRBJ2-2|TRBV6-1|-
CASRLLAGLPGELFF
TGTGCCAGCAGGTTACTAGCGGGACTCCCCGGGGAGCTGTTTTTT
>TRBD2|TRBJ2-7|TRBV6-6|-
CASSPSGGVYEQYF
TGTGCCAGCAGTCCTAGCGGGGGGGTCTACGAGCAGTACTTC
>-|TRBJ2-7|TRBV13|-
CASSPYPTEPYEQYF
TGTGCCAGCAGCCCCTACCCGACAGAGCCCTACGAGCAGTACTTC
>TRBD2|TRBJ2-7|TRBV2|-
CASSSPGTSGEQYF
TGTGCCAGCAGTTCTCCCGGGACTAGCGGCGAGCAGTACTTC
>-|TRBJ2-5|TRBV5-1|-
CASSLTFGALANQETQYF
TGCGCCAGCAGCTTGACTTTTGGTGCGCTAGCTAATCAAGAGACCCAGTACTTC
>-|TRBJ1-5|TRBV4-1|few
CASSPDRGNQPQHF
TGCGCCAGCAGTCCGGACAGAGGCAATCAGCCCCAGCATTTT
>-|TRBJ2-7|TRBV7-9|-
CASSNGLEGVGF
TGTGCCAGCAGCAACGGATTGGAGGGTGTCGGATTC
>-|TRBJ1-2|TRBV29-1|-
CSVGGVGANYGYTF
TGCAGCGTTGGAGGGGTCGGAGCTAACTATGGCTACACCTTC
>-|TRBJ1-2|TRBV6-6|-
CASSYSSNGYTF
TGTGCCAGCAGTTACTCGAGCAATGGCTACACCTTC
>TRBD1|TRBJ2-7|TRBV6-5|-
CASSLGGQGYEQYF
TGTGCCAGCAGTCTTGGCGGACAGGGATACGAGCAGTACTTC
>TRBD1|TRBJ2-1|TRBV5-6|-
CASSLGWQGAYNEQFF
TGTGCCAGCAGCTTGGGGTGGCAGGGGGCCTACAATGAGCAGTTCTTC
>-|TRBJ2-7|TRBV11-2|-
CASSLDGSHYEQYF
TGTGCCAGCAGCTTAGATGGCTCGCACTACGAGCAGTACTTC
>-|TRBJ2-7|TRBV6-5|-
CASSFRDATYEQYF
TGTGCCAGCAGTTTTCGGGACGCCACCTACGAGCAGTACTTC
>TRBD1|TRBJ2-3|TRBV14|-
CASSQDWTGYTDTQYF
TGTGCCAGCAGCCAAGACTGGACAGGGTACACAGATACGCAGTATTTT
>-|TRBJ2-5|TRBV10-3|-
CAISKGGGPSETQYF
TGTGCCATCAGCAAAGGGGGAGGGCCCTCGGAGACCCAGTACTTC
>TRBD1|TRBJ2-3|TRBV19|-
CASSTTTGLETDTQYF
TGTGCCAGTAGTACCACGACAGGGCTCGAGACAGATACGCAGTATTTT
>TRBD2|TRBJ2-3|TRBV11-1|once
CASSLFSGLGPDTQYF
TGTGCCAGCAGCTTATTCTCGGGACTAGGCCCAGATACGCAGTATTTT
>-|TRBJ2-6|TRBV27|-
CASSLSAVSGANVLTF
TGTGCCAGCAGTTTATCGGCGGTGTCTGGGGCCAACGTCCTGACTTTC
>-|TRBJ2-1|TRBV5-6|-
CASSAIPDWGVNNEQFF
TGTGCCAGCAGCGCGATCCCGGACTGGGGAGTTAACAATGAGCAGTTCTTC
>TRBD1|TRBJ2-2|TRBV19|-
CASNTGTANGELFF
TGTGCCAGTAACACCGGGACAGCGAACGGGGAGCTGTTTTTT
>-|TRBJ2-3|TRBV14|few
CASSPSGGDTQYF
TGTGCCAGCAGCCCCAGTGGGGGGGATACGCAGTATTTT
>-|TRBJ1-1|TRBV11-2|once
CASRQGGTEAFF
TGTGCCAGCAGACAAGGGGGCACTGAAGCTTTCTTT
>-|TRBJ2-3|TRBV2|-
CASSDRGTDTQYF
TGTGCCAGCAGTGACCGGGGCACAGATACGCAGTATTTT
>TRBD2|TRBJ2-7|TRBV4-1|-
CASSQASGGPYEQYF
TGCGCCAGCAGCCAAGCTAGCGGGGGGCCCTACGAGCAGTACTTC
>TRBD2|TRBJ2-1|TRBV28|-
CASSLAGGDNEQFF
TGTGCCAGCAGTTTAGCGGGGGGGGACAATGAGCAGTTCTTC
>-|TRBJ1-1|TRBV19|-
CASSIDSQGNTEAFF
TGTGCCAGTAGTATAGACTCACAGGGGAACACTGAAGCTTTCTTT
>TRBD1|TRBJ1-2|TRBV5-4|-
CASSLDRGQGYTF
TGTGCCAGCAGCCTCGACAGGGGACAGGGCTACACCTTC
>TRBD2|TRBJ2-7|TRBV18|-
CASSTIGTTTSGRGNEQYF
TGTGCCAGCTCAACGATCGGGACAACGACTAGCGGGAGGGGCAACGAGCAGTACTTC
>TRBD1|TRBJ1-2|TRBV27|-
CASSLLKTGNYGYTF
TGTGCCAGCAGTTTACTCAAGACAGGGAACTATGGCTACACCTTC
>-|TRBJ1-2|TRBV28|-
CASNHPSTGGYGYTF
TGTGCCAGCAACCACCCGAGTACCGGGGGCTATGGCTACACCTTC